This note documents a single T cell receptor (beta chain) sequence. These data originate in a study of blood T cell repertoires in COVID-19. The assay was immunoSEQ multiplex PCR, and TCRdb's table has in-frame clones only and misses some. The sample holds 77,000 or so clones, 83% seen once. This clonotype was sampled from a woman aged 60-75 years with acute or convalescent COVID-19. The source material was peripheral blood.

The CDR3 region is CALNPTGTGGYTF. The CDR3 nucleotides are TGTGCACTAAACCCAACAGGGACAGGTGGCTACACCTTC. The V call is TRBV30, the J call TRBJ1-2; 8 bases match TRBD1. CDR1 and CDR2 from the germline V gene are GTSNPN and SVGIG (reference sequence). The CDR3 contains 13 residues.